The sample holds one count of the clone carrying this T cell receptor beta chain. Per the original methods: Estimates of nucleated cell counts were drawn from the amplification of reference gene primers. Sequencing used immunoSEQ multiplex PCR; TCRdb keeps in-frame clones, though not all of them. Clonal size and the V and J genes are those of that table, whereas D and trimming came from the DNA. Of approximately 240,000 clones listed, 65% to 85% are singletons. The CDR3 spans 13 residues. The germline V and J ends were trimmed by 3 bases and 3 bases, with 8 bases remaining between them. Germline values: CDR1 KGHSY, CDR2 FQNENV. These data come from a study of blood T cell repertoires in COVID-19. The overall study: Samples came from the United States, Italy and Spain, spanning acute and convalescent COVID-19.

The clonotype originates from a woman aged 60 to 75 with acute or convalescent COVID-19. Sequenced material: peripheral blood. The V and J genes are TRBV16 and TRBJ1-1; D perhaps matches TRBD1 (6 bases). The CDR3 DNA reads TGTGCCAGCAGCCAGACAGGCTACACTGAAGCTTTCTTT. Amino acids: CASSQTGYTEAFF.